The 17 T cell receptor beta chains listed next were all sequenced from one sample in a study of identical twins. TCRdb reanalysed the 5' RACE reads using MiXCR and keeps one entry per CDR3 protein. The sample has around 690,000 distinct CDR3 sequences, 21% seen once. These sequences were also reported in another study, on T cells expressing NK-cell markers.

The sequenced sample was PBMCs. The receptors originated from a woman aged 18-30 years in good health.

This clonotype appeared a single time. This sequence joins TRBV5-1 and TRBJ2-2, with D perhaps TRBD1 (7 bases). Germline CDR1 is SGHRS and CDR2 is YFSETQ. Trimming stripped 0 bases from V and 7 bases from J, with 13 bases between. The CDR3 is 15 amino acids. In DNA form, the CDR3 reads TGCGCCAGCAGCTTGGACGGAGGGGGCAGCGGGGAGCTGTTTTTT. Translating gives CASSLDGGGSGELFF.

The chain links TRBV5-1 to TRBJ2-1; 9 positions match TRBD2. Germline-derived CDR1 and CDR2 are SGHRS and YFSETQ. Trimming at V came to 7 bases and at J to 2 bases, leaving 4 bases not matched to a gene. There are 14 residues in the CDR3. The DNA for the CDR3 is TGCGCCAGCGGAGCGGGGGGCGCCTACAATGAGCAGTTCTTC. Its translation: CASGAGGAYNEQFF.

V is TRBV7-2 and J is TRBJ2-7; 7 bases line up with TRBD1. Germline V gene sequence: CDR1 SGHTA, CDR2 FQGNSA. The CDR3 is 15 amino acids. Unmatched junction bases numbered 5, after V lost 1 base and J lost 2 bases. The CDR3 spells CASSLELGTAYEQYF. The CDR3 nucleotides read TGTGCCAGCAGCTTAGAATTGGGGACAGCCTACGAGCAGTACTTC.

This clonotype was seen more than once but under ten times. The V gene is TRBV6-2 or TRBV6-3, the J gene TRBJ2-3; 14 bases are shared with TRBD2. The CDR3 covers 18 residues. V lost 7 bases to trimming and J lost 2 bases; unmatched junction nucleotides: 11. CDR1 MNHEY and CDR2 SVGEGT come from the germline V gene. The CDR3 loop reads CASTTRTSGRYNTDTQYF. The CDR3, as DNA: TGTGCCAGCACCACGAGGACTAGCGGGAGGTATAACACAGATACGCAGTATTTT.

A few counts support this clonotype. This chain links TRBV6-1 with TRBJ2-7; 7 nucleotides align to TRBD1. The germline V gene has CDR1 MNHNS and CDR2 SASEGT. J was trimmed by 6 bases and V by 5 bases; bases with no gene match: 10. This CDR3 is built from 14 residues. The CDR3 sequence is CASSRGQFYSEQYF. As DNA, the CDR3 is TGTGCCAGCAGTAGGGGACAGTTTTATTCCGAGCAGTACTTC.

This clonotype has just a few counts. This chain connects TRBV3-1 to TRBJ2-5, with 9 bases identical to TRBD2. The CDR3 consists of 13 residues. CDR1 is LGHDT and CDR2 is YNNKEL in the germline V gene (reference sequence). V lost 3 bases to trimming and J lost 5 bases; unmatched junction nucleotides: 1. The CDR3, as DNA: TGTGCCAGCAGCCAGCGGGGGGGGGAGACCCAGTACTTC. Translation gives CASSQRGGETQYF.

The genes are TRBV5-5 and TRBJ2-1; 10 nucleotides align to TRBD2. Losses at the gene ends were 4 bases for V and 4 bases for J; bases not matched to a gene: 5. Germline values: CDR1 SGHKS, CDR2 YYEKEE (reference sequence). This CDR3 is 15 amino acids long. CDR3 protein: CASSTSGNGYNEQFF. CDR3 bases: TGTGCCAGCAGCACTAGCGGGAATGGGTACAATGAGCAGTTCTTC.

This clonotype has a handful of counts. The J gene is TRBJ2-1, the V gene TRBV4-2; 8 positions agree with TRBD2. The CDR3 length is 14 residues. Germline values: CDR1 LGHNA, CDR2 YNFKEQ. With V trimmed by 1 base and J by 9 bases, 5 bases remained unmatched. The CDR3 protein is CASSQAGLASEQFF. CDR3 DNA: TGTGCCAGCAGCCAAGCTGGACTAGCTAGTGAGCAGTTCTTC.

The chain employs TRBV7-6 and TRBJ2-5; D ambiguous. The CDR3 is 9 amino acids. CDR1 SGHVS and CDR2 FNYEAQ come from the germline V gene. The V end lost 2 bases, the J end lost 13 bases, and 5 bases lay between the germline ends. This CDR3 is CASSLNRYF. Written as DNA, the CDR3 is TGTGCCAGCAGCTTAAACCGGTACTTC.

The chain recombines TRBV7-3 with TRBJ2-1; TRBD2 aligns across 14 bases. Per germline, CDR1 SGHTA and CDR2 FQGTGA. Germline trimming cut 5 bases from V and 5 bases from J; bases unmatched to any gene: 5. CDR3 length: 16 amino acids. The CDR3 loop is CASSPTSGGVNNEQFF. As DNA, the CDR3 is TGTGCCAGCAGCCCGACTAGCGGGGGGGTAAACAATGAGCAGTTCTTC. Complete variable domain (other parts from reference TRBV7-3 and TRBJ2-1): GAGVSQTPSNKVTEKGKYVELRCDPISGHTALYWYRQSLGQGPEFLIYFQGTGAADDSGLPNDRFFAVRPEGSVSTLKIQRTERGDSAVYLCASSPTSGGVNNEQFFGPGTRLTVL.

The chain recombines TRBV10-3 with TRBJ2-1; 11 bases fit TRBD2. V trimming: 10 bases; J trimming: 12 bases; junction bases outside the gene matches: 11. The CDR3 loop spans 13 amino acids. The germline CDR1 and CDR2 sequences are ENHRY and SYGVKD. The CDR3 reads CATLGDSGRGQFF. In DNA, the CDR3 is TGTGCCACCCTCGGTGATAGCGGGAGGGGGCAGTTCTTC.

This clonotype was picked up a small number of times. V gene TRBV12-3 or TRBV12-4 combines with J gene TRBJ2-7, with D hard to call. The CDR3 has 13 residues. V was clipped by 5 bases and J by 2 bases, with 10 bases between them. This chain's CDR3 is CASSPWTTYEQYF. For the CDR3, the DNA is TGTGCCAGCAGTCCTTGGACGACCTACGAGCAGTACTTC.

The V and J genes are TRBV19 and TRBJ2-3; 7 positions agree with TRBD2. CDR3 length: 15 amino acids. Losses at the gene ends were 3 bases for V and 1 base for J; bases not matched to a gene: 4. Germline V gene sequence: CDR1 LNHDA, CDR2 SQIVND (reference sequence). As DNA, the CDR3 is TGTGCCAGTAGTATCAGCGGGGTAGGCACAGATACGCAGTATTTT. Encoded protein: CASSISGVGTDTQYF.

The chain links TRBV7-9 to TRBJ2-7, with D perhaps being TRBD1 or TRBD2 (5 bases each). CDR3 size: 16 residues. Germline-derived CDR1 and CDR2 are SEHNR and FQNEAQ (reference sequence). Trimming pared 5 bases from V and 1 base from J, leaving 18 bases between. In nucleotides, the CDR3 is TGTGCCAGCAGCCCGACCGGGACGAGAGAGTCCTACGAGCAGTACTTC. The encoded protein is CASSPTGTRESYEQYF. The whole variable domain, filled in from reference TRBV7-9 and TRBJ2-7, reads DTGVSQNPRHKITKRGQNVTFRCDPISEHNRLYWYRQTLGQGPEFLTYFQNEAQLEKSRLLSDRFSAERPKGSFSTLEIQRTEQGDSAMYLCASSPTGTRESYEQYFGPGTRLTVT.

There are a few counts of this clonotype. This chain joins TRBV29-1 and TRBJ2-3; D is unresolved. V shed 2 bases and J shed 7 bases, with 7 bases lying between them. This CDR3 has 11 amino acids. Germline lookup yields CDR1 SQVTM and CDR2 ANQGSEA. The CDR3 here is CSVEINHTQYF. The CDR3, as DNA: TGCAGCGTTGAAATAAACCATACGCAGTATTTT.

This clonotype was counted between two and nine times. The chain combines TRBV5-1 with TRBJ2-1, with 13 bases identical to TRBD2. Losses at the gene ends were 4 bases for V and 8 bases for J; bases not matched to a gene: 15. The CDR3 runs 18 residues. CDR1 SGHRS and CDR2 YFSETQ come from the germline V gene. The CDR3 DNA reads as TGCGCCAGCAGCCTAAGACTAGCGGGGGGAACTACGAACCATGAGCAGTTCTTC. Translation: CASSLRLAGGTTNHEQFF.

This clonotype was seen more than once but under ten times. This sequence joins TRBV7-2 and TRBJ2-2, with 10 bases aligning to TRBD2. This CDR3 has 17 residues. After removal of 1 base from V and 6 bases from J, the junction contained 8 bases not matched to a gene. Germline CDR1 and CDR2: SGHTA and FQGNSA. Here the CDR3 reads CASSLGVLAGASGELFF. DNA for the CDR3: TGTGCCAGCAGCTTAGGGGTGCTAGCGGGAGCGTCCGGGGAGCTGTTTTTT.